These 21 T cell receptor beta chains were sequenced from one sample in a study of identical twins. In TCRdb, the 5' RACE reads were re-called with MiXCR into one record per CDR3 protein. This table has approximately 190,000 distinct CDR3 sequences, around a sixth appearing once. The sample was also reused in another study, on T cells expressing NK-cell markers.

Sequenced input: CD8+ T cells sorted from blood. The source of these receptors is a woman aged 18 to 35 in good health.

This clonotype occurred a few times. The genes are TRBV27 and TRBJ2-5; D is undetermined. Germline V lookup: CDR1 MNHEY, CDR2 SMNVEV (reference sequence). This CDR3 contains 13 residues. V gave up 6 bases and J gave up 5 bases, with 13 bases separating them. CDR3 residues: CASSIARLETQYF. The DNA for the CDR3 is TGTGCCAGCAGCATAGCCAGGTTGGAGACCCAGTACTTC.

The rearrangement uses TRBV5-1 and TRBJ2-7; the D gene is possibly TRBD1 (7 bases). CDR1 is SGHRS, CDR2 YFSETQ, per germline. The CDR3 runs to 15 residues. V lost 4 bases and J lost 5, with 19 bases in between. Here the CDR3 reads CASSMRQGGTHEQYF. The CDR3 DNA reads as TGCGCCAGCAGCATGCGACAGGGCGGGACCCACGAGCAGTACTTC.

This clonotype occurred a few times. The chain carries TRBV29-1 and TRBJ1-1; no definite D call. This CDR3 is built from 13 residues. The V and J ends lost 2 bases and 1 base respectively, with 8 bases between them. Germline loops: CDR1 SQVTM, CDR2 ANQGSEA. CDR3 sequence reads: CSVEKVENTEAFF. CDR3 bases: TGCAGCGTTGAAAAGGTAGAGAACACTGAAGCTTTCTTT. The full variable domain, its missing parts supplied by reference TRBV29-1 and TRBJ1-1, is SAVISQKPSRDICQRGTSLTIQCQVDSQVTMMFWYRQQPGQSLTLIATANQGSEATYESGFVIDKFPISRPNLTFSTLTVSNMSPEDSSIYLCSVEKVENTEAFFGQGTRLTVV.

In its sample, this clonotype was seen a few times. This sequence joins TRBV5-1 and TRBJ2-3, with 9 bases matching TRBD2. CDR3 length: 15 residues. CDR1 and CDR2 (germline): SGHRS, YFSETQ. With 5 bases clipped from V and 0 bases from J, the junction kept 4 bases outside the gene matches. The CDR3 region is CASRPGLASTDTQYF. The CDR3 DNA reads as TGCGCCAGCAGACCGGGACTAGCTAGCACAGATACGCAGTATTTT.

The V gene is TRBV6-2 or TRBV6-3, the J gene TRBJ2-1, with D tentatively TRBD2 (6 bases). There are 15 residues in the CDR3. Trimming cost V 7 bases and J 6 bases, with 19 bases left between them. The germline V gene encodes CDR1 MNHEY and CDR2 SVGEGT. CDR3 region: CASTWGVSVPNEQFF. Written as DNA, the CDR3 is TGTGCCAGCACCTGGGGGGTATCAGTCCCCAATGAGCAGTTCTTC.

This clonotype appeared a few times. This chain uses TRBV5-6 with TRBJ1-1, with no clear D. The V end lost 2 bases, the J end lost 0 bases, and 11 bases lay between the germline ends. The CDR3 extends over 15 amino acids. Germline V gene sequence: CDR1 SGHDT, CDR2 YYEEEE. CDR3 region: CASSLGGLLNTEAFF. DNA of the CDR3: TGTGCCAGCAGCTTAGGAGGTTTACTGAACACTGAAGCTTTCTTT.

This clonotype appeared a few times. This sequence joins TRBV20-1 and TRBJ2-3; 8 nucleotides agree with TRBD2. The CDR3 has 14 residues. CDR1 is DFQATT, CDR2 SNEGSKA, per germline (reference sequence). V shed 6 bases, J shed 5 bases, and the junction held 10 bases outside the gene matches. The CDR3 coding sequence is TGCAGTGCCACCCCGACTAGCGATGGAGATACGCAGTATTTT. Translated: CSATPTSDGDTQYF.

The CDR3 DNA reads TGTGCCAGCAGCCCGGGACCAAGTCCGGGCTACAATGAGCAGTTCTTC. It is translated as CASSPGPSPGYNEQFF. The chain combines TRBV11-2 with TRBJ2-1; D possibly uses TRBD1 or TRBD2 (5 bases each). There are 16 residues in the CDR3. The V end was cut by 5 bases, the J end by 3 bases, with 17 bases between. Germline CDR1 SGHAT, CDR2 FQNNGV.

This clonotype was counted only a few times. The gene calls are TRBV30 and TRBJ2-1; D is undetermined. Germline V gene sequence: CDR1 GTSNPN, CDR2 SVGIG (reference sequence). V lost 0 bases, J lost 5 bases, and 8 bases lay in between. The CDR3 contains 13 residues. The DNA for the CDR3 is TGTGCCTGGAGTGTGATGGCGGACAATGAGCAGTTCTTC. Its translation: CAWSVMADNEQFF.

This clonotype was counted between two and nine times. The chain combines TRBV7-9 with TRBJ2-5; tentative D call: TRBD2 (5 bases). The V end was cut by 4 bases, the J end by 1 base, with 19 bases between. CDR1 and CDR2 (germline): SEHNR, FQNEAQ (reference sequence). This CDR3 is built from 17 residues. This CDR3 is CASSSLGSEHGQETQYF. The CDR3, as DNA: TGTGCCAGCAGCTCTCTGGGGAGCGAACACGGCCAAGAGACCCAGTACTTC.

V and J are TRBV15 and TRBJ2-7; D remains ambiguous. Between the trimmed V and J ends, which lost 5 bases and 2 bases, there was a span of 16 bases. This CDR3 contains 15 residues. CDR1 and CDR2 (germline): LNHNV, YYDKDF (reference sequence). The CDR3 DNA reads TGTGCCACCAGCCGCCCTGAGGACGTCCCCTACGAGCAGTACTTC. Translation gives CATSRPEDVPYEQYF.

This chain uses TRBV7-2 with TRBJ1-2; 8 bases align to TRBD1. V lost 4 bases, J lost 5 bases, and 9 bases stayed unmatched. The CDR3 has 15 amino acids. CDR1 SGHTA and CDR2 FQGNSA come from the germline V gene. The CDR3 sequence: CASSSGTGNRYGYTF. The CDR3 nucleotides are TGTGCCAGCAGCTCCGGGACAGGCAATCGATATGGCTACACCTTC.

This clonotype was counted many times. The gene calls are TRBV7-2 and TRBJ1-1; 7 nucleotides agree with TRBD1. V shed 5 bases and J 8 bases; nucleotides not matched to a gene: 14. This CDR3 has 15 amino acids. Germline CDR1 reads SGHTA; CDR2 reads FQGNSA. The CDR3 sequence is CASSRGQPVIREAFF. DNA of the CDR3: TGTGCCAGCAGCAGGGGACAGCCGGTGATTAGAGAAGCTTTCTTT.

In its sample, this clonotype was seen a few times. This chain connects TRBV27 to TRBJ2-2; D is undetermined. Trimming stripped 2 bases from V and 0 bases from J, with 10 bases between. The germline V gene has CDR1 MNHEY and CDR2 SMNVEV (reference sequence). The CDR3 is 16 residues long. CDR3 protein: CASSLPTGANTGELFF. The CDR3 bases are TGTGCCAGCAGTTTACCGACCGGAGCGAACACCGGGGAGCTGTTTTTT.

This clonotype was seen only a few times. The chain links TRBV7-9 to TRBJ2-7; D perhaps matches TRBD2 (5 bases). CDR1 and CDR2 from the germline V gene are SEHNR and FQNEAQ (reference sequence). The CDR3 runs 13 residues. V was trimmed by 4 bases and J by 3 bases, leaving 10 bases between them. CDR3 in amino acids: CASSSRESYEQYF. CDR3 DNA sequence: TGTGCCAGCAGCTCCCGGGAAAGCTACGAGCAGTACTTC.

V gene TRBV5-5 combines with J gene TRBJ1-1, with TRBD1 matching over 10 bases. The CDR3 loop spans 15 amino acids. CDR1 is SGHKS and CDR2 is YYEKEE in the germline V gene (reference sequence). Trimming removed 3 bases from V and 4 bases from J; junction bases left unmatched: 6. CDR3 in DNA: TGTGCCAGCAGCTCGACAGGGGGCGAGTTCACTGAAGCTTTCTTT. Translated: CASSSTGGEFTEAFF.

This clonotype was observed a handful of times. The chain recombines TRBV10-1 with TRBJ2-1, with 11 bases fitting TRBD1. Germline V gene sequence: CDR1 WNHNN, CDR2 SYGVQD (reference sequence). With 4 bases clipped from V and 8 bases from J, the junction kept 19 bases outside the gene matches. There are 19 residues in the CDR3. CDR3 in DNA: TGCGCCAGCAGTGCCCTCGGGACAGGGGGAATACCCCGTCCGGATGAGCAGTTCTTC. Amino acid sequence: CASSALGTGGIPRPDEQFF.

This chain connects TRBV30 to TRBJ2-2; 7 bases map to TRBD1. With V trimmed by 6 bases and J by 6 bases, 1 base remained unmatched. CDR1 and CDR2 from the germline V gene are GTSNPN and SVGIG (reference sequence). The CDR3 spans 11 residues. The CDR3 is CACQGAGELFF. CDR3 coding DNA: TGTGCCTGTCAGGGGGCCGGGGAGCTGTTTTTT.

This clonotype was seen a few times. The chain couples TRBV12-3 or TRBV12-4 to TRBJ2-7; D unclear. There are 10 residues in the CDR3. V lost 8 bases, J lost 2 bases, and 4 bases lay in between. The CDR3 DNA reads as TGTGCCAGCGGAACCTACGAGCAGTACTTC. This encodes CASGTYEQYF.

The chain has TRBV2 and TRBJ1-1; D unresolved. Trimming shortened V by 7 bases and J by 1 base, and 13 bases separated the two germline ends. Germline lookup yields CDR1 SNHLY and CDR2 FYNNEI. The CDR3 covers 14 residues. The CDR3 loop reads CASMTWVPNTEAFF. CDR3 in DNA: TGTGCCAGCATGACCTGGGTACCGAACACTGAAGCTTTCTTT.

This clonotype was seen a few times. The chain combines TRBV12-3 or TRBV12-4 with TRBJ2-7; D gene ambiguous. Trimming removed 3 bases from V and 6 bases from J, with 6 bases in between. CDR3 size: 11 residues. The CDR3 sequence: CASSFDGEQYF. In DNA form, the CDR3 reads TGTGCCAGCAGTTTCGACGGCGAGCAGTACTTC.